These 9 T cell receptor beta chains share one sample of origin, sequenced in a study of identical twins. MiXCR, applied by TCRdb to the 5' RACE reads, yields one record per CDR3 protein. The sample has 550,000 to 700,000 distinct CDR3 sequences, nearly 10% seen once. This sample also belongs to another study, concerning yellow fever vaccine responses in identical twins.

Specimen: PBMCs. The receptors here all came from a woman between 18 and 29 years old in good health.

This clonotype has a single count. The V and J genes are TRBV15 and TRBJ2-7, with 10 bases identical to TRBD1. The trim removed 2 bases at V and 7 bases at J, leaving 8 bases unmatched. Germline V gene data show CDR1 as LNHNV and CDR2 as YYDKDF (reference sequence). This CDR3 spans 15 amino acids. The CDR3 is CATSRTGTGDREQYF. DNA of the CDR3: TGTGCCACCAGCAGAACCGGGACAGGGGACCGTGAGCAGTACTTC. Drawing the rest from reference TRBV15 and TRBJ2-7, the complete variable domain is DAMVIQNPRYQVTQFGKPVTLSCSQTLNHNVMYWYQQKSSQAPKLLFHYYDKDFNNEADTPDNFQSRRPNTSFCFLDIRSPGLGDTAMYLCATSRTGTGDREQYFGPGTRLTVT.

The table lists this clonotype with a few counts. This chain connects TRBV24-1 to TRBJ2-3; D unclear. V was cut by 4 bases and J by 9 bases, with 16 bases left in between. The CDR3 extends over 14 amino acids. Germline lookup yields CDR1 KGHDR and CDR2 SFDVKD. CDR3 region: CATSEDDRAGTQYF. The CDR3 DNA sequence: TGTGCCACCAGTGAAGACGACCGCGCAGGCACGCAGTATTTT.

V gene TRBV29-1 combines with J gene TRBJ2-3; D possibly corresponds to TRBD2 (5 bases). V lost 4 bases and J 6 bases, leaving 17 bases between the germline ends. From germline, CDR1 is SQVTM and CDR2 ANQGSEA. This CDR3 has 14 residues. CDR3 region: CSVGTAPDADTQYF. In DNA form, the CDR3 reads TGCAGCGTTGGGACTGCCCCTGATGCGGATACGCAGTATTTT.

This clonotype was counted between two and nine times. The CDR3 loop reads CASSLDRRKYGELFF. CDR3 DNA sequence: TGCGCCAGCAGCTTGGACAGGAGAAAGTACGGGGAGCTGTTTTTT. This chain connects TRBV5-1 to TRBJ2-2, with D perhaps TRBD1 (5 bases). The CDR3 extends over 15 amino acids. V was trimmed by 0 bases and J by 7 bases, leaving 13 bases between them. Germline V gives CDR1 SGHRS, CDR2 YFSETQ.

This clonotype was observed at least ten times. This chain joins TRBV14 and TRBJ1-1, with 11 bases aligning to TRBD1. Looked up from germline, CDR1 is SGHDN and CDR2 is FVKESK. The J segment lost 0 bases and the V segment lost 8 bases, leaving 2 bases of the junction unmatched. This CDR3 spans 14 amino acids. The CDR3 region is CASGQGAVNTEAFF. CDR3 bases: TGTGCCAGCGGACAGGGGGCAGTGAACACTGAAGCTTTCTTT.

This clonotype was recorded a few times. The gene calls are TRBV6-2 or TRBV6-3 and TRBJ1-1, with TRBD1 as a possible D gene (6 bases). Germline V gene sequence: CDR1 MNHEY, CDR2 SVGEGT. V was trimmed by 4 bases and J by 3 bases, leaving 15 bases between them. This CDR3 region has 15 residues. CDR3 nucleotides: TGTGCCAGCAGTTTGACAGGACATCTAGACACTGAAGCTTTCTTT. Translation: CASSLTGHLDTEAFF.

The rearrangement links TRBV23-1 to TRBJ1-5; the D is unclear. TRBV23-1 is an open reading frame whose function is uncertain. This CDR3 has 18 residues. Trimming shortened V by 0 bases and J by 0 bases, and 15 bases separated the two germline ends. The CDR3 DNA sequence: TGCGCCAGCAGTCAATCGCCTCCGGGTGATGATAGCAATCAGCCCCAGCATTTT. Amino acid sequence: CASSQSPPGDDSNQPQHF.

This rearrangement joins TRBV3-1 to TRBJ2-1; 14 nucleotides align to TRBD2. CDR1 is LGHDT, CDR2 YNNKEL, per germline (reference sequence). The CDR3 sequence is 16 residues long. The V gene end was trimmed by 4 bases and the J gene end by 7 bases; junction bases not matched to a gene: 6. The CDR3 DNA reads TGTGCCAGCAGCCCCCAGGGACTAGCGGGGGCTAATGAGCAGTTCTTC. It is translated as CASSPQGLAGANEQFF.

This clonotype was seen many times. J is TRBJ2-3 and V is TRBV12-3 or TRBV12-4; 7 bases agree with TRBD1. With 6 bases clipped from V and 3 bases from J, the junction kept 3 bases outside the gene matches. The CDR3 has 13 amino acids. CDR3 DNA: TGTGCCAGCAGAAGGGGGCAGACAGATACGCAGTATTTT. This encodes CASRRGQTDTQYF.